This TCR beta chain was sequenced in a study of OX40 agonist ivuxolimab in advanced cancers. Looking at the study overall: An anti-OX40 (CD134) antibody with agonistic activity, ivuxolimab, was administered to patients. Patients assigned to dose escalation were diagnosed with hepatocellular carcinoma, melanoma, renal cell or head and neck cancer. Findings and caveats of the study: Expanded clones were, on average, more numerous among CD8+ T cells than CD4+.

As regards this clone: Its target is not known.

The length of the CDR3 is 16 residues. Trimming cost V 0 bases and J 8 bases, with 20 bases left between them. CDR1 MGHRA and CDR2 YSYEKL come from the germline V gene. The protocol was immunoSEQ multiplex PCR, while the TCRdb copy is restricted to in-frame clones and leaves out a portion. The data hold over 75,000 clones, with around 94% observed a single time. This specimen consisted of CD4+ or CD8+ T cells sorted from blood, obtained in a trial of the OX40 agonist ivuxolimab. This chain connects TRBV4-1 to TRBJ2-7; TRBD2 might be the D (6 bases). The origin of this receptor is an adult with an advanced solid tumor such as melanoma, head and neck, liver or kidney cancer. CDR3 region: CASSQDSPPTSSKQYF. The DNA for the CDR3 is TGCGCCAGCAGCCAAGATAGTCCCCCGACTAGTTCTAAGCAGTACTTC.